This T cell receptor (beta chain) is from a study of beta chain features in type 1 diabetes. Study-level points and caveats: Patients with Type 1 diabetes showed moderately but significantly shorter TCRB CDR3s in all four CD4+ subsets.

The CDR3 consists of 12 residues. Germline V gene data show CDR1 as SSHAT and CDR2 as FNYEAQ (reference sequence). Of the isolated RNA, all was reverse transcribed, and so the sequenced material was expressed TCRB transcripts. Assay used: immunoSEQ multiplex PCR; TCRdb lists only in-frame clones, some missing. This sample has about 240,000 clones; around 13% occur once, and the top ten carry roughly 0.019%. Remarks on this clone: The target antigen is unknown. One end of the junction is discordant with germline, which a read error may explain.

This sequence joins TRBV7-7 and TRBJ2-1, with 7 bases that match TRBD2. The receptor was derived from a young man with type 1 diabetes. Sequencing used naive CD4+ T cells from blood. CDR3 bases: TGTGCTAGCAGCTTAGAAGCGGGGGAGCAGTTCTTC. Protein product: CASSLEAGEQFF.